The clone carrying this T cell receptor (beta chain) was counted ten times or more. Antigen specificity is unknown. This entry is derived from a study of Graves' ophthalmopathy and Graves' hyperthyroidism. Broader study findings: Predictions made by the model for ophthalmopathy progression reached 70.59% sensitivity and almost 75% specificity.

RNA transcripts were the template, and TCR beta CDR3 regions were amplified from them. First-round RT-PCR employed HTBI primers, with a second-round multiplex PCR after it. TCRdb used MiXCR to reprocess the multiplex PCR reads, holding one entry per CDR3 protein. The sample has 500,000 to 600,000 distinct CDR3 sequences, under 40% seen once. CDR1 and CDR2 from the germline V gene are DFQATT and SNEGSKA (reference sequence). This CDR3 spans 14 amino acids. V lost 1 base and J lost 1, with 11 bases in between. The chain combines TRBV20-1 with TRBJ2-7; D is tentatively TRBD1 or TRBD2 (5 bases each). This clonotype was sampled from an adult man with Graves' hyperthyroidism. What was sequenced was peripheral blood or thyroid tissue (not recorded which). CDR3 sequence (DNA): TGCAGTGCTAGAGCGGGACCCGCGTCCTACGAGCAGTACTTC. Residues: CSARAGPASYEQYF.